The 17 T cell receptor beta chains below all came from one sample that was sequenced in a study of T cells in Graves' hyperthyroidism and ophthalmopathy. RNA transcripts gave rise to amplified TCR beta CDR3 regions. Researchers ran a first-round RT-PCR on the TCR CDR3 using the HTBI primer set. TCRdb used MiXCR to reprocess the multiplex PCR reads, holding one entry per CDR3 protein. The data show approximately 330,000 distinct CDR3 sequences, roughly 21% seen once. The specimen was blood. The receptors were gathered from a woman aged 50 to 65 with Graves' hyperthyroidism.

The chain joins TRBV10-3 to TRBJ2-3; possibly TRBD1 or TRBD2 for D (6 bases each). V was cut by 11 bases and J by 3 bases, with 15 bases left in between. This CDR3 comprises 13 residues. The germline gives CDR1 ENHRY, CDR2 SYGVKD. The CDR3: CAAEGESTDTQYF. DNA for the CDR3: TGTGCCGCGGAGGGGGAGAGTACAGATACGCAGTATTTT.

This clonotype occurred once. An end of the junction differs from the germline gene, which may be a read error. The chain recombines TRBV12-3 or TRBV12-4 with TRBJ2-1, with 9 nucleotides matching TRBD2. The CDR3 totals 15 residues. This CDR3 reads CASSPEREDHNEQFF. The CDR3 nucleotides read TGTGCCAGCAGCCCCGAGCGGGAGGATCATAATGAACAGTTCTTC.

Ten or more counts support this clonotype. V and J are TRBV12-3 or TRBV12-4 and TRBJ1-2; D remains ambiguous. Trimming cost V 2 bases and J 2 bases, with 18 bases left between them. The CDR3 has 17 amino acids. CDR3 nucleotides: TGTGCCAGCAGTTTATATCTAAAGGGAGGCAGCAACTATGGCTACACCTTC. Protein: CASSLYLKGGSNYGYTF.

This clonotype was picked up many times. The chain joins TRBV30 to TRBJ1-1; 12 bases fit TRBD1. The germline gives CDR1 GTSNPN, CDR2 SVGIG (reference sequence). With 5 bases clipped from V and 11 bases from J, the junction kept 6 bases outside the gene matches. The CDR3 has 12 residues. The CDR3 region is CAWDGTGGAAFF. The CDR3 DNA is TGTGCCTGGGATGGGACAGGGGGCGCGGCTTTCTTT.

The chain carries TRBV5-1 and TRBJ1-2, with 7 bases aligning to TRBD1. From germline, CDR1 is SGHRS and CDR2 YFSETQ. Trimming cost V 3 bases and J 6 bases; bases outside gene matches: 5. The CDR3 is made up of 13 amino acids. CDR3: CASSYQGEDGYTF. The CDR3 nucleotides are TGCGCCAGCAGCTACCAGGGGGAGGATGGCTACACCTTC. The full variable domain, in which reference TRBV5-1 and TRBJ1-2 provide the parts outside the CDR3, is KAGVTQTPRYLIKTRGQQVTLSCSPISGHRSVSWYQQTPGQGLQFLFEYFSETQRNKGNFPGRFSGRQFSNSRSEMNVSTLELGDSALYLCASSYQGEDGYTFGSGTRLTVV.

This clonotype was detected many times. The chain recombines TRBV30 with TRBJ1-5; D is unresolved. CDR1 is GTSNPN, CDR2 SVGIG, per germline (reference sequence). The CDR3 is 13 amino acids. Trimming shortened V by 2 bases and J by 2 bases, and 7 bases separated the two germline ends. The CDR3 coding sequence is TGTGCCTGGAGTCCCGACGGCAATCAGCCCCAGCATTTT. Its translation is CAWSPDGNQPQHF.

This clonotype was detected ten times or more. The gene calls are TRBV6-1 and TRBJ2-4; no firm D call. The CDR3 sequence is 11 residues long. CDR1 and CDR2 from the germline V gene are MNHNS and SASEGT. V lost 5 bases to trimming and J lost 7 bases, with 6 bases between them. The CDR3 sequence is CASSSKNIQYF. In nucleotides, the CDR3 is TGTGCCAGCAGTTCGAAGAACATTCAGTACTTC.

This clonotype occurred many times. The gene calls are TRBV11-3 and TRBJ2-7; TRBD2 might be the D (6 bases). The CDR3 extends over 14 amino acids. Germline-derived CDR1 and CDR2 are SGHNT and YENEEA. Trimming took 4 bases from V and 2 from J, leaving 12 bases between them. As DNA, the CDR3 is TGTGCCAGCAGCTACCCCGGGGGAACCTACGAGCAGTACTTC. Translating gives CASSYPGGTYEQYF.

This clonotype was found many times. Here the CDR3 DNA reads TGTGCCAGCAGCTCCTCGGAGGGATCCTACGAGCAGTACTTC. Amino acid sequence: CASSSSEGSYEQYF. V usage is TRBV11-2 and J usage is TRBJ2-7; D is possibly TRBD2 (6 bases). In germline, CDR1 is SGHAT, CDR2 FQNNGV. V dropped 4 bases and J dropped 1 base, with 11 bases sitting between them. The CDR3 sequence is 14 residues long.

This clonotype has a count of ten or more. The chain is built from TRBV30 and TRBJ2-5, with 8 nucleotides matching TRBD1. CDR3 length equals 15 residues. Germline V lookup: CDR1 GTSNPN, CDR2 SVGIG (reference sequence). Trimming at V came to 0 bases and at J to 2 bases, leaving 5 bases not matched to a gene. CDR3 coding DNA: TGTGCCTGGAGTGTTATGGGGACAGGACAAGAGACCCAGTACTTC. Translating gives CAWSVMGTGQETQYF.

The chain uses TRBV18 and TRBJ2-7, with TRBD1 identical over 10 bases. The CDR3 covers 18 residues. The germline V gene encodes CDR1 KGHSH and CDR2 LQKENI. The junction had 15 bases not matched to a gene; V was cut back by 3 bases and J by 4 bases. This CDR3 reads CASSPVARWTGGSYEQYF. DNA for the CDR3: TGTGCCAGCTCACCCGTGGCGAGGTGGACAGGGGGATCATACGAGCAGTACTTC.

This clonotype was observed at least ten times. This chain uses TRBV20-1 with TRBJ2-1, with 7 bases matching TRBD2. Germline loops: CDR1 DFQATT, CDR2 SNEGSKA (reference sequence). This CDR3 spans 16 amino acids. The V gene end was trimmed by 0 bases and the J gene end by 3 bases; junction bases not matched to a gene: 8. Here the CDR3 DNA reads TGCAGTGCTAGAGATGAGGTAGCGGGTAGCTACAATGAGCAGTTCTTC. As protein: CSARDEVAGSYNEQFF.

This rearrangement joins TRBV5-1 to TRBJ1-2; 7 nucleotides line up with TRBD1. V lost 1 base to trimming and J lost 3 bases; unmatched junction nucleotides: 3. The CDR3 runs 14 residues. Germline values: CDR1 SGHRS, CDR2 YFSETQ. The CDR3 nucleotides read TGCGCCAGCAGCTTGCCGGGACAGTACTATGGCTACACCTTC. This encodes CASSLPGQYYGYTF.

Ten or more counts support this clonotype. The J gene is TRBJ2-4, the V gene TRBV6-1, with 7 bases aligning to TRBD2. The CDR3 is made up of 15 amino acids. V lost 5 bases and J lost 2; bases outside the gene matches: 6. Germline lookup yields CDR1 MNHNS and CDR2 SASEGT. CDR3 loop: CASSYGGSSKNIQYF. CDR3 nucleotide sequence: TGTGCCAGCAGTTACGGGGGGTCGTCCAAAAACATTCAGTACTTC.

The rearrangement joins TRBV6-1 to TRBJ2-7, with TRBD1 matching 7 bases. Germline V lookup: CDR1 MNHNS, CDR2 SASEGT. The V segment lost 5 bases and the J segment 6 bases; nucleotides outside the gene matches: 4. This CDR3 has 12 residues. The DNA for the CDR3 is TGTGCCAGCAGTCGGACAGGTCTCGAGCAGTACTTC. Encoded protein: CASSRTGLEQYF.

CDR3: CASSPPYPPGLATLLYNEQFF. The CDR3 nucleotides read TGTGCCAGCAGCCCACCTTACCCACCGGGACTAGCGACTCTCCTTTACAATGAGCAGTTCTTC. The chain joins TRBV7-8 to TRBJ2-1; 10 bases agree with TRBD2. V dropped 5 bases and J dropped 4; count of bases not matched to a gene: 23. Germline V CDR1 and CDR2: SGHVS, FQNEAQ. The CDR3 spans 21 residues. Full variable domain (missing parts from reference TRBV7-8 and TRBJ2-1): GAGVSQSPRYKVAKRGQDVALRCDPISGHVSLFWYQQALGQGPEFLTYFQNEAQLDKSGLPSDRFFAERPEGSVSTLKIQRTQQEDSAVYLCASSPPYPPGLATLLYNEQFFGPGTRLTVL.

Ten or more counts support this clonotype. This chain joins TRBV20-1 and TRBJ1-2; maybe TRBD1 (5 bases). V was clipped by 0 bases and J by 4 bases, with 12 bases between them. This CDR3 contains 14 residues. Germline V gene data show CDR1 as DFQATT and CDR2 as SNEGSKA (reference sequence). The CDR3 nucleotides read TGCAGTGCTAGAGATCTCGGCAGGGCCTATGGCTACACCTTC. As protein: CSARDLGRAYGYTF.